This T cell receptor beta chain comes out of a study of T cells in narcolepsy. In the study overall: Healthy controls were enrolled alongside patients with narcolepsy type 1 or type 2. Whole-study findings and limits: Reportedly, autoreactive clonotypes were serially detected in patients' blood but not controls'. HCRT-specific and TRIB2-specific autoreactive clonotypes appeared among same-patient CSF and blood CD4+ clonotypes. Autoreactive clone sequences were missing from some blood memory CD4+ repertoires.

This CDR3 comprises 14 residues. V shed 0 bases and J shed 4 bases, with 6 bases lying between them. From germline, CDR1 is LGHNA and CDR2 YNFKEQ. The protocol was immunoSEQ multiplex PCR, while the TCRdb copy is restricted to in-frame clones and leaves out a portion. The table records fewer than 30,000 clones, 85% to 90% of them present only once. On this clone itself: Its antigen remains unknown.

Sequencing used CD45RA- memory CD4+ T cells from PBMCs. V gene TRBV4-2 combines with J gene TRBJ1-4; the D is unclear. This clonotype was obtained from a human donor with narcolepsy. The CDR3 bases are TGTGCCAGCAGCCAAGATCCGAGTAATGAAAAACTGTTTTTT. It translates to CASSQDPSNEKLFF.